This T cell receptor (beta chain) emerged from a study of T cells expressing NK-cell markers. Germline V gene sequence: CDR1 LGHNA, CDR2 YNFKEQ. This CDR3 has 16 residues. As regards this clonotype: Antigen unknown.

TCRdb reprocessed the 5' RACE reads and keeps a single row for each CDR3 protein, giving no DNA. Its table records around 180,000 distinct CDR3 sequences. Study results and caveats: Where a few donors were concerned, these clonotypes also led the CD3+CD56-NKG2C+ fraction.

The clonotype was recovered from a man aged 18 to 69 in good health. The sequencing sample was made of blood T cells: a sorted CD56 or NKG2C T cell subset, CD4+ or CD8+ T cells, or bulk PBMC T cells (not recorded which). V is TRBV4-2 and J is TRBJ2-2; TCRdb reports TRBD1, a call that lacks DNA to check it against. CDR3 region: CASSRRGGENTGELFF.